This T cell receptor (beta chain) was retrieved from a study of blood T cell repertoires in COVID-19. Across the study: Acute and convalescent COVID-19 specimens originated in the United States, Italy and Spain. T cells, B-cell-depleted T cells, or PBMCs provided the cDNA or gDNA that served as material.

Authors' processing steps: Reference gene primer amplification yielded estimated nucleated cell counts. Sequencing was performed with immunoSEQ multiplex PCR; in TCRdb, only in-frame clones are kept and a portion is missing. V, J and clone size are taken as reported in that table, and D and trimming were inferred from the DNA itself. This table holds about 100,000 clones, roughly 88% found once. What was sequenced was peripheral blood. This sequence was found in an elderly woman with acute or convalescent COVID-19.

The CDR3 protein is CASSPSAGLMEAFF. DNA of the CDR3: TGTGCCAGCTCACCGAGTGCAGGATTGATGGAAGCTTTCTTT. The genes are TRBV18 and TRBJ1-1; no definite D call. CDR3 length: 14 amino acids. In germline, CDR1 is KGHSH, CDR2 LQKENI. Trimming cost V 3 bases and J 8 bases, with 16 bases left between them.